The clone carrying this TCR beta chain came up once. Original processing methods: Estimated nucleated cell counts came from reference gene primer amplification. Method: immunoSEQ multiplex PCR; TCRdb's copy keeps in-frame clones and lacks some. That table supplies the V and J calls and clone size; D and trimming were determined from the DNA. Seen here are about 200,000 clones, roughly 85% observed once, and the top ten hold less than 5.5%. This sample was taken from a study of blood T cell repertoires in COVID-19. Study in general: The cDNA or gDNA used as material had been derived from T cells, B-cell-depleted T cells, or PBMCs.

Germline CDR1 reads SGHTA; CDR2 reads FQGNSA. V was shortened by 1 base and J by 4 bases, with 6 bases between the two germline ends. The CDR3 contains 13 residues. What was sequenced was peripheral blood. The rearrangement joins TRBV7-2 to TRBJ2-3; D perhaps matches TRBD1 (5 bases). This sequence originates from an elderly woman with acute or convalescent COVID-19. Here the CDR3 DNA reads TGTGCCAGCAGCTTAGTAGGGGCAGATACGCAGTATTTT. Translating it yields CASSLVGADTQYF.